This TCR beta chain originates from a study of beta chain features in type 1 diabetes (dated by TCRdb to between 2017 and 2018). With respect to the entire study: Mean age, gender distribution, total cell number and subset yield were not different between patients and healthy donors. A total of some 100,000,000 sorted cells were examined across all samples, and the number of cells per subset was strongly correlated with RNA yield. In the study, TCRB repertoires of sorted circulating CD4+ T cell subsets from recently diagnosed type 1 diabetes patients were compared with those of matched healthy donors. Naive and central memory subsets were obtained from all 30 or so donors, but regulatory and stem cell-like memory subsets were isolated from only 8 patients and roughly 8 healthy donors.

This clone showed up just a few times. The target of this receptor is not known. Base qualities are not at hand, and no much larger clone is one base apart. The entire isolated RNA was reverse transcribed using the High Capacity cDNA Reverse Transcription Kit, and thus expressed TCRB transcripts were sequenced. Deep immunoSEQ sequencing was performed on naive, central memory and regulatory T cell samples, with an average of roughly 3.5 million total reads per sample. Sorted cells were lysed in RLT buffer and RNA was extracted with DNase-treated RNeasy Micro or Mini kits, depending on cell number. Each cell subset was processed separately to prevent cross-contamination, with patient and healthy donor samples processed together. The immunoSEQ multiplex PCR was used to amplify TCRB sequences from cDNA, generating 87-bp fragments that spanned the CDR3 region. The amplicons were sequenced using the Illumina HiSeq platform. On the authors' methods: PCR bias was corrected computationally using synthetic template baselines, and reads within Hamming distance 2 were collapsed, with unmergeable singletons discarded. Reads were aligned against IMGT to assign V, D and J genes, CDR3 length and insertions or deletions at six rearrangement sites. Within each subset, clonotype counts were normalized to the number of sorted cells before true diversity and Gini coefficients were calculated with the tcR R package. The overlap coefficient, calculated on TCRB nucleotide sequences, was used to quantify repertoire sharing. As a proxy for the pre-selection repertoire, out-of-frame TCRB sequences from naive cells were analyzed. As stored in TCRdb, this immuneACCESS dataset retains in-frame rearrangements with V and J assigned. A fraction of the clones does not appear; measured against another copy, unresolved V genes explain less than half of the discrepancy, and the remainder lacks a known reason. V, J and clone size reflect that table, while D and trimming were determined from the DNA. The sample table holds approximately 150,000 clones, of which under 11% were seen once. The ten largest clonotypes hold 1% to 1.5% of the sample.

V is trimmed back by 4 bases and J by 1 base, and the junction contains 10 bases that no gene match accounts for. The CDR3 sequence holds 17 residues, the cysteine and phenylalanine included. Just the 51-base CDR3 DNA is kept, in frame starting at base 1. For CDR1 and CDR2, the germline V gene (reference sequence) lists SEHNR and FQNEAQ. Each donor gave one peripheral blood draw, about 110 mL on average, collected into heparinised tubes. A BD FACSAria II was used to sort naive, central memory, regulatory and stem cell-like memory CD4+ T cells with a panel that included CD45RO, CCR7, CD25, CD127, CD95 and CD27. All sorted populations exceeded 95% purity. PBMCs were isolated right away by Lymphoprep density gradient centrifugation and were stained directly, without culture. Samples were stained and sorted in pairs, with one healthy donor and one patient per experiment, so that batch effects were minimized.

General conclusions and limits of the study: PCR might favor shorter templates, but patient and control samples were amplified and corrected together, so any skew would affect both groups equally. Sequencing cDNA rather than genomic DNA could over-represent highly expressing activated cells, although activation and CD3 levels did not differ between groups. Because the HLA sub-analyses included only small numbers of individuals, any influence of HLA type on TCRB rearrangement was left unresolved. In all four CD4+ subsets, TCRB CDR3 length was moderately but significantly shorter in type 1 diabetes patients. Naive, central memory and regulatory TCRB repertoires appeared to be more alike among patients than among healthy donors. At VDJ recombination sites, patients with type 1 diabetes made fewer insertions and deleted more nucleotides, a pattern implying thymic rearrangement abnormalities.

This chain joins TRBV7-9 to TRBJ1-1; 9 bases in the middle match TRBD1. Sequencing used naive CD4+ T cells from blood. In the paper's terms, the cell subset or site label means: true naive CD4+ T cells. The clonotype comes from a man between 18 and 35 years old in good health. The CDR3 reads CASSSLSGTGRNTEAFF. The nucleotides read TGTGCCAGCAGCTCACTGTCGGGGACAGGGAGGAACACTGAAGCTTTCTTT.